This T cell receptor (beta chain) was identified during a study of OX40 agonist ivuxolimab in advanced cancers. Some clones are missing from TCRdb's copy, which holds only in-frame ones; the method was immunoSEQ multiplex PCR. The sample contains 52,000 or so clones, 85% to 95% of which appear only once. Per the germline V gene, CDR1 is MGHRA and CDR2 is YSYEKL. CDR3 length: 16 residues. J was trimmed by 4 bases and V by 1 base; bases with no gene match: 2. J is TRBJ2-3 and V is TRBV4-1; 13 positions agree with TRBD2. The clonotype originates from an adult with an advanced solid tumor such as melanoma, head and neck, liver or kidney cancer. Sample: CD4+ or CD8+ T cells sorted from blood, taken in a trial of the OX40 agonist ivuxolimab. Here the CDR3 reads CASSQGTSGSADTQYF. The CDR3 DNA follows: TGCGCCAGCAGCCAAGGGACTAGCGGGAGTGCAGATACGCAGTATTTT.